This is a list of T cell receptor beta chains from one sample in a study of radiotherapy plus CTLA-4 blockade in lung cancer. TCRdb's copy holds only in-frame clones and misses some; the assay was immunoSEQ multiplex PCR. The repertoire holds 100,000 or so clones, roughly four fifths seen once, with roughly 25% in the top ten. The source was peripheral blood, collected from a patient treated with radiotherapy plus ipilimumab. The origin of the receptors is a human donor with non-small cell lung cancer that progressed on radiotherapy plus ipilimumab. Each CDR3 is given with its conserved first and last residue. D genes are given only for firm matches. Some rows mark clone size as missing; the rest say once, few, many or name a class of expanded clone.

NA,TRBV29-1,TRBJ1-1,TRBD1,CSVDRTGARNTEAFF,TGCAGCGTTGACCGGACAGGGGCAAGGAACACTGAAGCTTTCTTT
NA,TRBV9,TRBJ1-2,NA,CASSATGPYGYTF,TGTGCCAGCAGTGCCACAGGGCCTTATGGCTACACCTTC
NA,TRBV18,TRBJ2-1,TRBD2,CASSPVAGAVSYNEQFF,TGTGCCAGCTCCCCAGTTGCGGGAGCCGTATCCTACAATGAGCAGTTCTTC
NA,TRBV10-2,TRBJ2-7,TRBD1,CASSEGTGAAYEQYF,TGCGCCAGCAGTGAAGGGACAGGGGCGGCGTACGAGCAGTACTTC
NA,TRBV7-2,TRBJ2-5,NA,CASSTSQRETQYF,TGTGCCAGCAGCACTAGTCAGAGGGAGACCCAGTACTTC
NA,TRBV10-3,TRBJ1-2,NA,CAISDPSGLDYGYTF,TGTGCCATCAGTGATCCGTCAGGGTTAGACTATGGCTACACCTTC
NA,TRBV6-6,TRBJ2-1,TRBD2,CASSRLAGGLNEQFF,TGTGCCAGCAGCAGACTAGCGGGAGGGCTAAATGAGCAGTTCTTC
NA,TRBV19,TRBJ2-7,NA,CASSVSLTYEQYF,TGTGCCAGTAGTGTCTCGCTCACCTACGAGCAGTACTTC
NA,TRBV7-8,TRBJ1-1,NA,CASSLGGGSQRAFF,TGTGCCAGCAGCTTAGGGGGTGGAAGCCAAAGAGCTTTCTTT
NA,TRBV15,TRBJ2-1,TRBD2,CATSRRLAGGPGGEQFF,TGTGCCACCAGCAGGCGGCTAGCGGGAGGGCCTGGGGGTGAGCAGTTCTTC
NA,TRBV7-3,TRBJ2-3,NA,CASSPRFSDTQYF,TGTGCCAGCAGCCCCAGGTTCTCAGATACGCAGTATTTT
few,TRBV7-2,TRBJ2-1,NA,CASSLRTHNEQFF,TGTGCCAGCAGCCTACGGACTCACAATGAGCAGTTCTTC
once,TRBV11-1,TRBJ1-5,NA,CARLGGQPQHF,TGTGCTCGATTGGGCGGTCAGCCCCAGCATTTT
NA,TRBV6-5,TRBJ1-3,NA,CASSLRTGNTIYF,TGTGCCAGCAGCCTCAGAACTGGAAACACCATATATTTT
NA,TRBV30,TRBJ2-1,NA,CAWGGLWAGSYNEQFF,TGTGCCTGGGGCGGGCTATGGGCGGGCTCCTACAATGAGCAGTTCTTC
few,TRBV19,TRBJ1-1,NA,CASTRRGITEAFF,TGTGCCAGTACCCGGAGGGGGATCACTGAAGCTTTCTTT
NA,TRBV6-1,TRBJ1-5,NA,CASSTGNSNQPQHF,TGTGCCAGCTCGACAGGTAATAGCAATCAGCCCCAGCATTTT
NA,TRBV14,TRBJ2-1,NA,CASSQEFGYSSYNEQFF,TGTGCCAGCAGCCAAGAATTTGGCTATAGCTCCTACAATGAGCAGTTCTTC
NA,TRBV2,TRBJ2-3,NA,CASSAGSTDTQYF,TGTGCCAGCAGTGCTGGCAGCACAGATACGCAGTATTTT
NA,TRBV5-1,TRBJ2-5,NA,CASSLAPEGETQYF,TGCGCCAGCAGCTTGGCTCCAGAAGGAGAGACCCAGTACTTC
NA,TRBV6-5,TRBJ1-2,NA,CASSLGSVSGYTF,TGTGCCAGCAGTTTGGGGTCAGTTTCTGGCTACACCTTC
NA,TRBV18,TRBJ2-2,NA,CASSPSSGDTGELFF,TGTGCCAGCTCACCGAGTAGCGGAGATACCGGGGAGCTGTTTTTT
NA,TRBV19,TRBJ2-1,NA,CASSTGYNEQFF,TGTGCCAGTAGTACAGGGTACAATGAGCAGTTCTTC
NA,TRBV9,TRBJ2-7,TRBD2,CASSPPGLAGGTYEQYF,TGTGCCAGCAGCCCCCCGGGACTAGCGGGAGGGACCTACGAGCAGTACTTC
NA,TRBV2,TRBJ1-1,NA,CASSDGGENGPEAFF,TGTGCCAGCAGTGATGGCGGGGAGAACGGTCCTGAAGCTTTCTTT
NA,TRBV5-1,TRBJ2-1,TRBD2,CASSLAQLAGLPSSYNEQFF,TGCGCCAGCAGCTTGGCCCAACTAGCGGGGCTCCCGAGCTCCTACAATGAGCAGTTCTTC
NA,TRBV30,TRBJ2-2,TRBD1,CAWSKGQGSGELFF,TGTGCCTGGAGTAAGGGACAGGGTAGCGGGGAGCTGTTTTTT
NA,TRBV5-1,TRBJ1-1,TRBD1,CASSLGDRGMNTEAFF,TGCGCCAGCAGCTTGGGGGACAGGGGAATGAACACTGAAGCTTTCTTT